The clone carrying this TCR beta chain was seen many times. What it binds is not known. The record originates from a study of T cell repertoires in cytomegalovirus infection. Looking at the study overall: It was the public TCR beta signatures that indicated both CMV infection and matching HLA type.

One entry per CDR3 protein results from TCRdb running MiXCR on the reads. The data hold roughly 860,000 distinct CDR3 sequences, with approximately 32% observed a single time. The TCR sequence derives from a human donor in good health (CMV status not recorded). Some clones in this sample may be carry-over from other donors' samples. The input for sequencing was cultured CD8+ T cells from PBMCs, taken from culture after CMV antigen stimulation.

The CDR3 protein is CASSYNSWETQYF. The CDR3 DNA is TGTGCCAGCAGCTATAATTCCTGGGAGACCCAGTACTTC. The J gene is TRBJ2-5, the V gene TRBV11-2, with D unclear. The germline gives CDR1 SGHAT, CDR2 FQNNGV. Deletions cut 4 bases from V and 5 bases from J, with 11 bases between. The CDR3 has 13 residues.